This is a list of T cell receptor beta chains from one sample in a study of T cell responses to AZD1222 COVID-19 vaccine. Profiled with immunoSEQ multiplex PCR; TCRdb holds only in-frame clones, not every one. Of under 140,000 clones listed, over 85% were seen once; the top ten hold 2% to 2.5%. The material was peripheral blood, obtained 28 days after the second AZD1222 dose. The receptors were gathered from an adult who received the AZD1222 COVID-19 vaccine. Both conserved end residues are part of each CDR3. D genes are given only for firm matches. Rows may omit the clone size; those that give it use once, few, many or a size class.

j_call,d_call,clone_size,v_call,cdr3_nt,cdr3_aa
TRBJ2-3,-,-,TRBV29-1,TGCAGCGTTCTACCGGGAACGATCACAGATACGCAGTATTTT,CSVLPGTITDTQYF
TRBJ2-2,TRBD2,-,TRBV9,TGTGCCAGCAGCGTTAGCGGGGGACGGGGCACCGGGGAGCTGTTTTTT,CASSVSGGRGTGELFF
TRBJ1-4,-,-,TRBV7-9,TGTGCCAGCAGCTTAACGGTTGAAAAACTGTTTTTT,CASSLTVEKLFF
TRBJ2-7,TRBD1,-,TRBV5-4,TGTGCCAGCAGCTTGGGCGGGACAGGGACTAAGCAGTACTTC,CASSLGGTGTKQYF
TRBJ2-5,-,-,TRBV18,TGTGCCAGCTCACCACTAGCTCAGGAGACCCAGTACTTC,CASSPLAQETQYF
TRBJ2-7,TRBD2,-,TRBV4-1,TGCGCCAGCAGCTACGGGACTAGCGGGGGCCTAGCTAACTCCTACGAGCAGTACTTC,CASSYGTSGGLANSYEQYF
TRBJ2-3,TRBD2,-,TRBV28,TGTGCCCACCTAGCGGGAGGCACAGATACGCAGTATTTT,CAHLAGGTDTQYF
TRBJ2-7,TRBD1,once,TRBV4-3,TGCGCCAGCAGCCAGGGCCCCGGGACAGGGGGGTACGAGCAGTACTTC,CASSQGPGTGGYEQYF
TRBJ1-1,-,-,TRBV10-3,TGTGCCACCTGGGGACCGGGTGAAGCTTTCTTT,CATWGPGEAFF
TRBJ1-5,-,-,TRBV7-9,TGTGCCAGCAGCTTTCAGGGGTCTCAGCCCCAGCATTTT,CASSFQGSQPQHF
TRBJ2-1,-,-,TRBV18,TGTGCCAGCGGGGGCGGTAGCTCCTACAATGAGCAGTTCTTC,CASGGGSSYNEQFF
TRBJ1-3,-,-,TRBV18,TGTGCCAGCAACCTCGACAGAGCTGGAAACACCATATATTTT,CASNLDRAGNTIYF
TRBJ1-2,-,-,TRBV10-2,TGCGCCAGCAGTGAGGGTCCTCCCTATGGCTACACCTTC,CASSEGPPYGYTF
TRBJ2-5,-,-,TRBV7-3,TGTGCCAGCAGCTCCTCAGGGGCAGAGACCCAGTACTTC,CASSSSGAETQYF
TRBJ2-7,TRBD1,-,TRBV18,TGTGCCAGCTCACCGGGAACAGGGGCAACCTACGAGCAGTACTTC,CASSPGTGATYEQYF
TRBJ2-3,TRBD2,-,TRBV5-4,TGTGCCAGCAGCCGGGAGGGATCCACAGATACGCAGTATTTT,CASSREGSTDTQYF
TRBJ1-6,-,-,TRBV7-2,TGTGCCAGCAGCCCCCGTTTGGGGTTGGTTTCACCCCTCCACTTT,CASSPRLGLVSPLHF
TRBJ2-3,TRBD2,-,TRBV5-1,TGCGCCAGCAGCGCGGGACTAGCAGTTAGCACAGATACGCAGTATTTT,CASSAGLAVSTDTQYF
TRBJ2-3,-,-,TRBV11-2,TGTGCCAGCATCCGGGAAGGGGCATTAACAGATACGCAGTATTTT,CASIREGALTDTQYF
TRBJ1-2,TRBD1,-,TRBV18,TGTGCCAGCTCGGCTCCCACGGGACAGCCTATAGGGGACTATGGCTACACCTTC,CASSAPTGQPIGDYGYTF
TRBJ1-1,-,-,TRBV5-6,TGTGCCAGCAGCCTTTGGGGCAGGAACACTGAAGCTTTCTTT,CASSLWGRNTEAFF
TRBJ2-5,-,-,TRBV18,TGTGCCAGCTCACTAGGACAGCAAGAGACCCAGTACTTC,CASSLGQQETQYF
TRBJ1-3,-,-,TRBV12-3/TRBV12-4,TGTGCCAGCAGTTTAATTCGGGGAAACACCATATATTTT,CASSLIRGNTIYF
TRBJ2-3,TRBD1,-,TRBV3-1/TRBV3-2,TGTGCCAGCAGCCAACGGGACAGGGTTCTCGTAGATACGCAGTATTTT,CASSQRDRVLVDTQYF
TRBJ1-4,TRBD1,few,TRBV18,TGTGCCAGCTCACCAGGGCAGGGGGCGCCGCCTAATGAAAAACTGTTTTTT,CASSPGQGAPPNEKLFF
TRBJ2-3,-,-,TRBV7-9,TGTGCCAGCAGCTTTGACAGAAGCACAGATACGCAGTATTTT,CASSFDRSTDTQYF
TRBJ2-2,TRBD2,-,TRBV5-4,TGTGCCAGCAGCCCCTACCCGACTAGCGGGGTCGACACCGGGGAGCTGTTTTTT,CASSPYPTSGVDTGELFF
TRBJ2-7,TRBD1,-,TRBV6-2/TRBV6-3,TGTGCCAGCAGTTCCGACAGGGTCGAGCAGTACTTC,CASSSDRVEQYF
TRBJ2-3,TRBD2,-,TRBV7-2,TGTGCCAGCAGCCGCGGTGCGGGGGGCGTTGGCACAGATACGCAGTATTTT,CASSRGAGGVGTDTQYF
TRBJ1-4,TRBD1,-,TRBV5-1,TGCGCCAGCAGCTTAACAGGGGGCTGGGAAAAACTGTTTTTT,CASSLTGGWEKLFF
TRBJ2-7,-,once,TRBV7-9,TGTGCCAGCAGCTTTGGCAACAGGAAAGAGCAGTACTTC,CASSFGNRKEQYF
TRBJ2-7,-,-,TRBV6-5,TGTGCCAGCAGTAACCCTGGACACGATTACGAGCAGTACTTC,CASSNPGHDYEQYF
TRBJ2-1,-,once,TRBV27,TGTGCCAGCAGTTTATACAATGAGCAGTTCTTC,CASSLYNEQFF
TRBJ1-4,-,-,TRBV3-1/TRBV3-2,TGTGCCAGCAGCCCCATAAGGGCCACTAATGAAAAACTGTTTTTT,CASSPIRATNEKLFF
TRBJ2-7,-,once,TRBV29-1,TGCAGCGTTGGACAGGTTGGCCTATACGAGCAGTACTTC,CSVGQVGLYEQYF
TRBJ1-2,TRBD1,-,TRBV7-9,TGTGCCAGCAGCTTCCGTCCGATGGGGACAGGGGATTACTATGGCTACACCTTC,CASSFRPMGTGDYYGYTF
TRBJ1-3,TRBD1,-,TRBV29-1,TGCAGCGTTGAGGAGACAGGGAGGAACACCATATATTTT,CSVEETGRNTIYF
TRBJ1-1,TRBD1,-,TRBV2,TGTGCCAGCAGTCCAGGGGGCGGGAGCACTGAAGCTTTCTTT,CASSPGGGSTEAFF
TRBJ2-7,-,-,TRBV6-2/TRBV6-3,TGTGCCAGCAGTTATGTTGGCCAGTACGAGCAGTACTTC,CASSYVGQYEQYF
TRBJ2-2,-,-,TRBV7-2,TGTGCCAGCAGCTTAAGGGCAGGGTTCAACACCGGGGAGCTGTTTTTT,CASSLRAGFNTGELFF
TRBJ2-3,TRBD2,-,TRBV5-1,TGCGCCAGCAGCTTGGCGTCTAGCGGGGGCGATACGCAGTATTTT,CASSLASSGGDTQYF
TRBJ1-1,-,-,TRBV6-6,TGTGCCAGCAGTTTACTTGGGGTCAGGAGTGAAGCTTTCTTT,CASSLLGVRSEAFF